This T cell receptor beta chain derives from a study of T cells in Graves' hyperthyroidism and ophthalmopathy. This clonotype was observed a few times. Authors of the study amplified TCR beta CDR3 regions from RNA transcripts. First-round RT-PCR of the TCR CDR3 relied on the HTBI primer set. TCRdb re-called the multiplex PCR reads through MiXCR, storing one row per CDR3 protein. The sample shows about 380,000 distinct CDR3 sequences, 18% of them seen only once. The CDR3 has 16 amino acids. V gave up 0 bases and J gave up 7 bases, with 15 bases separating them. CDR1 and CDR2 from the germline V gene are WNHNN and SYGVQD (reference sequence).

The sequenced sample was blood. The clonotype comes from a man between 18 and 29 years old with Graves' ophthalmopathy. V and J are TRBV10-1 and TRBJ1-4, with D uncertain. CDR3 in DNA: TGCGCCAGCAGTGAGTCAACAGTCAGTTATCGTGAAAAACTGTTTTTT. It yields the protein CASSESTVSYREKLFF.